The 28 T cell receptor beta chains below come from one sample, sequenced in a study of blood T cell repertoires in COVID-19. Only in-frame clones appear in the TCRdb table, and some are missing; sequencing was by immunoSEQ multiplex PCR. The sample lists 100,000 to 150,000 clones, about 89% seen once, with about 2.5% in the top ten. The sample comprised peripheral blood. The receptors here all came from a man aged 45-65 years with active COVID-19.

This rearrangement joins TRBV4-1 to TRBJ2-5; tentative D call: TRBD1 (7 bases). CDR1 is MGHRA and CDR2 is YSYEKL in the germline V gene. This CDR3 region has 16 residues. Trimming stripped 4 bases from V and 4 bases from J, with 19 bases between. CDR3 in DNA: TGCGCCAGCAGCCGGGGCGGGGCAGGGGGAGGAGAGACCCAGTACTTC. Translation: CASSRGGAGGGETQYF.

J is TRBJ1-2 and V is TRBV4-2; no reliable D call. Trimming cost V 0 bases and J 8 bases, with 7 bases left between them. The CDR3 is 12 amino acids. Germline assignment: CDR1 LGHNA and CDR2 YNFKEQ. The CDR3 sequence: CASSQEARGYTF. The CDR3 DNA is TGTGCCAGCAGCCAAGAAGCACGGGGCTACACCTTC.

The rearrangement uses TRBV5-1 and TRBJ2-3; a weak D match, TRBD1 (6 bases). The CDR3 is made up of 14 amino acids. Trimming took 1 base from V and 2 from J, leaving 8 bases between them. From germline, CDR1 is SGHRS and CDR2 YFSETQ. The CDR3 loop reads CASSLRDNTDTQYF. In nucleotides, the CDR3 is TGCGCCAGCAGCTTGAGGGACAACACAGATACGCAGTATTTT.

The rearrangement uses TRBV24-1 and TRBJ2-3, with 10 bases matching TRBD2. Germline loops: CDR1 KGHDR, CDR2 SFDVKD. The CDR3 runs 15 residues. V lost 5 bases, J lost 3 bases, and 4 bases stayed unmatched. The CDR3 DNA follows: TGTGCCACCAGTGCAAGCGGGGGGGGTACAGATACGCAGTATTTT. It yields the protein CATSASGGGTDTQYF.

The chain carries TRBV7-2 and TRBJ2-7, with D maybe TRBD1 (5 bases). The CDR3 is 15 residues long. V was trimmed by 5 bases and J by 0 bases, leaving 14 bases between them. Germline CDR1 reads SGHTA; CDR2 reads FQGNSA. CDR3 sequence reads: CASSEAGIGSYEQYF. CDR3 coding DNA: TGTGCCAGCAGCGAAGCAGGGATTGGCTCCTACGAGCAGTACTTC.

V and J are TRBV5-4 and TRBJ1-1; D is possibly TRBD1 (6 bases). CDR1 is SGHNT and CDR2 is YYREEE in the germline V gene (reference sequence). This CDR3 is built from 14 residues. V was trimmed by 0 bases and J by 1 base, leaving 7 bases between them. The CDR3 DNA reads as TGTGCCAGCAGCTTGGAACAGGGGAACACTGAAGCTTTCTTT. Encoded protein: CASSLEQGNTEAFF.

The rearrangement joins TRBV19 to TRBJ1-1; tentative D call: TRBD1 (6 bases). Germline V CDR1 and CDR2: LNHDA, SQIVND (reference sequence). This CDR3 contains 13 residues. V lost 5 bases and J 5 bases, leaving 12 bases between the germline ends. CDR3: CASSQAGETEAFF. The DNA of the CDR3 is TGTGCCAGTAGTCAGGCAGGGGAGACTGAAGCTTTCTTT.

The chain recombines TRBV5-6 with TRBJ1-2, with TRBD1 as a possible D gene (6 bases). Trimming left V 4 bases short and J 5 bases short, with 9 bases between. In germline, CDR1 is SGHDT, CDR2 YYEEEE. This CDR3 is 12 amino acids long. The CDR3 DNA sequence: TGTGCCAGCAGCCAAGGGACATATGGCTACACCTTC. Residues: CASSQGTYGYTF.

The chain uses TRBV12-3 or TRBV12-4 and TRBJ2-7, with 10 bases fitting TRBD1. J lost 5 bases, V lost 4 bases, and 2 bases had no gene match. The CDR3 runs to 13 residues. CDR3 residues: CASSWGTGDEQYF. For the CDR3, the DNA is TGTGCCAGCAGTTGGGGGACAGGGGACGAGCAGTACTTC.

The rearrangement joins TRBV5-5 to TRBJ2-2; D uncertain. The germline V and J ends were trimmed by 1 base and 4 bases, with 11 bases remaining between them. From germline, CDR1 is SGHKS and CDR2 YYEKEE (reference sequence). This CDR3 has 15 amino acids. In DNA form, the CDR3 reads TGTGCCAGCAGCTTGACTGTCTCGGGCACCGGGGAGCTGTTTTTT. Its protein is CASSLTVSGTGELFF.

This clone was seen only a few times. The chain links TRBV3-1 (or the pseudogene TRBV3-2) to TRBJ2-5, with D perhaps matching TRBD2 (6 bases). Germline V gene data show CDR1 as LGHDT and CDR2 as YNNKEL (reference sequence). Trimming shortened V by 0 bases and J by 2 bases, and 7 bases separated the two germline ends. The CDR3 has 14 amino acids. CDR3 in amino acids: CASSQDLAQETQYF. CDR3 bases: TGTGCCAGCAGCCAAGATCTAGCGCAAGAGACCCAGTACTTC.

The chain couples TRBV7-2 to TRBJ2-5; weak D call: TRBD2 (5 bases). Germline values: CDR1 SGHTA, CDR2 FQGNSA. This CDR3 contains 14 residues. The germline V and J ends were trimmed by 1 base and 0 bases, with 6 bases remaining between them. The chain's CDR3 is CASSLGGYQETQYF. The CDR3 coding sequence is TGTGCCAGCAGCTTAGGCGGGTACCAAGAGACCCAGTACTTC.

The sample holds one count of this clone. The chain is built from TRBV5-4 and TRBJ1-1, with TRBD1 identical over 7 bases. CDR3 size: 13 residues. The J segment lost 5 bases and the V segment lost 2 bases, leaving 3 bases of the junction unmatched. Germline CDR1 is SGHNT and CDR2 is YYREEE (reference sequence). For the CDR3, the DNA is TGTGCCAGCAGCTTAAACAGGGGTACTGAAGCTTTCTTT. Amino acid sequence: CASSLNRGTEAFF.

The chain has TRBV4-1 and TRBJ2-5; D is unclear. Germline CDR1 reads MGHRA; CDR2 reads YSYEKL. The CDR3 covers 15 residues. Trimming took 0 bases from V and 2 from J, leaving 10 bases between them. The CDR3 sequence is CASSQDPRGQETQYF. In DNA, the CDR3 is TGCGCCAGCAGCCAAGATCCCCGCGGTCAAGAGACCCAGTACTTC.

A note on this clone: A read error may produce the germline difference seen at one junction end. This chain's CDR3 is CASSPGTGALEAHF. For the CDR3, the DNA is TGCGCCAGCAGCCCCGGGACAGGCGCCCTCGAAGCGCACTTC. The chain links TRBV5-1 to TRBJ2-7, with 8 bases fitting TRBD1. Germline V lookup: CDR1 SGHRS, CDR2 YFSETQ. The CDR3 spans 14 residues.

The chain combines TRBV18 with TRBJ1-2; D remains ambiguous. The CDR3 length is 13 residues. V dropped 6 bases and J dropped 4 bases, with 12 bases sitting between them. CDR1 is KGHSH, CDR2 LQKENI, per germline. CDR3 region: CASSPEASYGYTF. The CDR3 DNA follows: TGTGCCAGCTCCCCAGAGGCTTCCTATGGCTACACCTTC.

The CDR3 is CASSSPGRATNYGYTF. The CDR3 DNA reads TGTGCCAGCAGTTCCCCGGGCAGGGCAACTAACTATGGCTACACCTTC. J is TRBJ1-2 and V is TRBV6-6; maybe TRBD1 (5 bases). CDR3 length: 16 residues. Germline values: CDR1 MNHNY, CDR2 SVGAGI (reference sequence). The ends were cut back, 4 bases at V and 0 bases at J, with 15 bases in the middle.

The chain recombines TRBV5-1 with TRBJ2-7; 7 bases are shared with TRBD1. CDR1 is SGHRS, CDR2 YFSETQ, per germline. CDR3 length: 14 amino acids. V dropped 2 bases and J dropped 4; count of bases not matched to a gene: 6. CDR3 in DNA: TGCGCCAGCAGCTTAGGGACAGCGACTTACGAGCAGTACTTC. Its protein product is CASSLGTATYEQYF.

The J gene is TRBJ2-5, the V gene TRBV11-2; TRBD2 matches at 13 bases. Germline loops: CDR1 SGHAT, CDR2 FQNNGV. Trimming cost V 5 bases and J 1 base; bases outside gene matches: 10. CDR3 length: 18 amino acids. The CDR3 sequence is CASSRGLAGAQSQETQYF. Written as DNA, the CDR3 is TGTGCCAGCAGCCGAGGACTAGCGGGGGCCCAATCCCAAGAGACCCAGTACTTC.

V usage is TRBV5-1 and J usage is TRBJ2-3, with a possible D match to TRBD1 (6 bases). Looked up from germline, CDR1 is SGHRS and CDR2 is YFSETQ. V lost 4 bases and J 0 bases, leaving 12 bases between the germline ends. CDR3 length equals 15 residues. CDR3 loop: CASSPGQPSTDTQYF. Written as DNA, the CDR3 is TGCGCCAGCAGCCCAGGACAGCCTAGCACAGATACGCAGTATTTT.

V and J are TRBV21-1 and TRBJ1-2; TRBD1 is taken as the D call from the table, unchecked against the DNA. TRBV21-1 is shown as a pseudogene. This CDR3 has 15 amino acids. CDR3 nucleotide sequence: TGTGCCAGCGGAAACCTCGACAGAACTAACTATGGCTACACCTTC. The encoded protein is CASGNLDRTNYGYTF.

The V gene is TRBV19, the J gene TRBJ2-3, with D tentatively TRBD1 (6 bases). With 4 bases removed from V and 4 bases from J, the gap between germline ends came to 6 bases. Germline assignment: CDR1 LNHDA and CDR2 SQIVND (reference sequence). The CDR3 has 12 amino acids. The CDR3 nucleotides read TGTGCCAGTAGTAGGACAGCAGATACGCAGTATTTT. Its protein is CASSRTADTQYF.

A note on this clone: The junction does not match germline at one end; this may be a read error. The chain links TRBV7-7 to TRBJ2-1; possible D gene TRBD2, 5 bases. The CDR3 contains 14 residues. Per the germline V gene, CDR1 is SSHAT and CDR2 is FNYEAQ (reference sequence). CDR3 sequence reads: CASSAGRGSNEQFF. The CDR3 DNA follows: TGTGCTAGCAGCGCCGGACGGGGATCCAATGAGCAGTTCTTC.

The V and J genes are TRBV19 and TRBJ2-7, with 7 bases matching TRBD2. The V gene end was trimmed by 5 bases and the J gene end by 3 bases; junction bases not matched to a gene: 10. CDR3 length: 15 residues. Germline V CDR1 and CDR2: LNHDA, SQIVND (reference sequence). The DNA of the CDR3 is TGTGCCAGTAGTCCTTGGAGCGGGGACTACTACGAGCAGTACTTC. It yields the protein CASSPWSGDYYEQYF.

V and J are TRBV12-5 and TRBJ2-5; TRBD2 matches at 8 bases. The CDR3 consists of 15 residues. Germline lookup yields CDR1 LGHNT and CDR2 FRNRAP. The V segment lost 0 bases and the J segment 5 bases; nucleotides outside the gene matches: 5. CDR3 protein: CASGLVRGGAETQYF. The CDR3 nucleotides read TGTGCTAGTGGTTTGGTACGGGGGGGGGCGGAGACCCAGTACTTC.

V gene TRBV6-6 combines with J gene TRBJ2-5, with 8 positions matching TRBD2. With 5 bases clipped from V and 4 bases from J, the junction kept 9 bases outside the gene matches. Germline V gene lookup returns CDR1 MNHNY and CDR2 SVGAGI (reference sequence). The CDR3 has 15 amino acids. In DNA form, the CDR3 reads TGTGCCAGCAGTCCCGGGGGGGCCGGGGTAGAGACCCAGTACTTC. The encoded protein is CASSPGGAGVETQYF.

This chain connects TRBV6-5 to TRBJ1-5; weak D call: TRBD1 (5 bases). V was trimmed by 5 bases and J by 10 bases, leaving 12 bases between them. This CDR3 is 12 amino acids long. Germline CDR1 and CDR2: MNHEY and SVGAGI. The CDR3 is CASSRPGYPQHF. The CDR3 DNA follows: TGTGCCAGCAGTCGACCAGGGTACCCCCAGCATTTT.

The chain employs TRBV27 and TRBJ2-2, with D possibly matching TRBD1 (5 bases). Looked up from germline, CDR1 is MNHEY and CDR2 is SMNVEV (reference sequence). V gave up 8 bases and J gave up 1 base, with 11 bases separating them. The CDR3 is 14 amino acids. The DNA of the CDR3 is TGTGCCAGCGGAACAGGAATGAACACCGGGGAGCTGTTTTTT. Amino acid sequence: CASGTGMNTGELFF.